Each of the 4 T cell receptor beta chains below was sequenced from the same sample in a study of vaccination effects on CD4 cells after COVID-19. These receptors lack a known antigen. The method was immunoSEQ multiplex PCR; TCRdb's version includes in-frame clones alone and lacks a portion of them. This sample carries around 53,000 clones, 65% to 80% of them seen once, and the ten largest clones take under 5.5%. CD4+ T cells were isolated after less than 12 days of culture. Infection dated between March and December 2020, before the Alpha, Beta and Delta variants reached the United States. Each participant was administered two doses of either the BNT162b2 or the mRNA-1273 vaccine. Specimen: CD4+ T cells from PBMCs cultured without peptide, collected after COVID-19 vaccination. The receptors originated from a human donor who had a prior SARS-CoV-2 infection.

This clone was recorded once. The rearrangement links TRBV5-1 to TRBJ2-5; TRBD2 agrees at 11 bases. This CDR3 spans 15 amino acids. After removal of 1 base from V and 1 base from J, the junction contained 0 bases not matched to a gene. Germline values: CDR1 SGHRS, CDR2 YFSETQ. CDR3 sequence reads: CASSLTSGSQETQYF. The CDR3 bases are TGCGCCAGCAGCTTGACTAGCGGGAGCCAAGAGACCCAGTACTTC.

The V gene is TRBV5-1, the J gene TRBJ1-2; maybe TRBD1 (5 bases). Germline V gene lookup returns CDR1 SGHRS and CDR2 YFSETQ. The CDR3 has 14 amino acids. Trimming removed 0 bases at V and 5 bases at J, with 11 bases between. This chain's CDR3 is CASSLGGGLYGYTF. CDR3 sequence (DNA): TGCGCCAGCAGCTTGGGCGGGGGACTTTATGGCTACACCTTC.

The gene calls are TRBV29-1 and TRBJ2-5, with TRBD2 matching over 9 bases. The CDR3 consists of 14 residues. From germline, CDR1 is SQVTM and CDR2 ANQGSEA. The CDR3 DNA is TGCAGTTCAGTAGCGGGAGCTGGGAGAGAGACCCAGTACTTC. It specifies CSSVAGAGRETQYF.

The chain combines TRBV6-4 with TRBJ2-3; 10 bases map to TRBD2. V was pared by 3 bases and J by 7 bases, with 7 bases of the junction left unmatched. CDR3 size: 15 residues. Germline-derived CDR1 and CDR2 are MRHNA and SNTAGT. The chain's CDR3 is CASSELAGSQNTQYF. In DNA, the CDR3 is TGTGCCAGCAGTGAACTAGCGGGGTCTCAAAATACGCAGTATTTT.